These 22 T cell receptor beta chains share one sample of origin, sequenced in a study of CD8+ T cells in alopecia areata. Extraction of RNA preceded its reverse transcription into cDNA, which served as the sequencing template. The protocol was immunoSEQ multiplex PCR, while the TCRdb copy is restricted to in-frame clones and leaves out a portion. The sample shows 100,000 to 130,000 clones, less than 90% of them seen only once. Treatment denoted: oral pan-JAK inhibitor, 5-10 mg twice daily. The sequencing here drew on CD8+ T cells sorted from blood, taken at week 24, from a patient treated with tofacitinib. The receptors stem from a human donor with alopecia areata.

V usage is TRBV11-2 and J usage is TRBJ2-3; the match to TRBD1 covers 8 bases. This CDR3 region has 17 residues. After removal of 1 base from V and 2 bases from J, the junction contained 8 bases not matched to a gene. Germline V gene lookup returns CDR1 SGHAT and CDR2 FQNNGV. This CDR3 is CASSLAAPQGATDTQYF. CDR3 nucleotides: TGTGCCAGCAGCTTAGCCGCCCCGCAGGGGGCCACAGATACGCAGTATTTT.

CDR3 in amino acids: CASSPTSGGDYEQYF. The DNA of the CDR3 is TGTGCCAGCAGCCCTACTAGCGGGGGGGACTACGAGCAGTACTTC. The genes are TRBV7-2 and TRBJ2-7; 13 nucleotides agree with TRBD2. The CDR3 loop spans 15 amino acids. CDR1 and CDR2 from the germline V gene are SGHTA and FQGNSA. The V and J ends lost 5 bases and 3 bases, in that order; junction bases with no gene match: 4.

The V gene is TRBV5-5, the J gene TRBJ1-2, with D possibly matching TRBD1 (5 bases). The ends were cut back, 4 bases at V and 8 bases at J, with 21 bases in the middle. The CDR3 length is 15 residues. CDR1 and CDR2 from the germline V gene are SGHKS and YYEKEE (reference sequence). The CDR3 DNA is TGTGCCAGCAGCCAAGGCGTCGAGGGGATCGGGGGCTACACCTTC. Translating it yields CASSQGVEGIGGYTF.

The chain joins TRBV4-2 to TRBJ2-3, with unresolved D. V dropped 4 bases and J dropped 4 bases, with 3 bases sitting between them. The CDR3 extends over 11 amino acids. CDR1 is LGHNA and CDR2 is YNFKEQ in the germline V gene. Here the CDR3 DNA reads TGTGCCAGCAGCCTGGCAGATACGCAGTATTTT. Its translation: CASSLADTQYF.

V is TRBV7-9 and J is TRBJ1-1; possible D gene TRBD1, 6 bases. The CDR3 is 15 residues long. Germline V gene data show CDR1 as SEHNR and CDR2 as FQNEAQ (reference sequence). V was cut by 0 bases and J by 3 bases, with 11 bases left in between. CDR3 nucleotides: TGTGCCAGCAGCTTAGCCTCAGGGGCCGACACTGAAGCTTTCTTT. Residues: CASSLASGADTEAFF.

The V and J genes are TRBV13 and TRBJ1-2, with D perhaps TRBD1 (6 bases). This CDR3 has 15 amino acids. With 5 bases removed from V and 4 bases from J, the gap between germline ends came to 17 bases. The germline V gene has CDR1 PRHDT and CDR2 FYEKMQ (reference sequence). The CDR3 nucleotides read TGTGCCAGCAGCAGAGACAGGCCGACCCTCTATGGCTACACCTTC. It is translated as CASSRDRPTLYGYTF.

This chain uses TRBV7-9 with TRBJ2-3, with 9 bases lining up with TRBD1. Trimming at V came to 8 bases and at J to 3 bases, leaving 6 bases not matched to a gene. The CDR3 sequence is 14 residues long. Per germline, CDR1 SEHNR and CDR2 FQNEAQ (reference sequence). This chain's CDR3 is CASEPGQGTDTQYF. DNA for the CDR3: TGTGCCAGCGAGCCGGGACAGGGAACAGATACGCAGTATTTT.

The CDR3 loop is CAITIIALPRETQYF. CDR3 nucleotides: TGTGCCATCACCATTATCGCTCTCCCGAGGGAGACCCAGTACTTC. V and J are TRBV10-3 and TRBJ2-5; no clear D. From germline, CDR1 is ENHRY and CDR2 SYGVKD. V dropped 7 bases and J dropped 5 bases, with 20 bases sitting between them. This CDR3 has 15 residues.

V is TRBV9 and J is TRBJ2-5; no definite D call. CDR1 SGDLS and CDR2 YYNGEE come from the germline V gene. There are 15 residues in the CDR3. Trimming removed 0 bases from V and 2 bases from J, with 11 bases in between. CDR3 nucleotides: TGTGCCAGCAGCGTAGGTCGCATGTGGCAAGAGACCCAGTACTTC. It encodes CASSVGRMWQETQYF.

The chain recombines TRBV7-9 with TRBJ2-7, with 11 bases lining up with TRBD2. The CDR3 sequence is 15 residues long. The trim removed 5 bases at V and 4 bases at J, leaving 7 bases unmatched. Germline V gene sequence: CDR1 SEHNR, CDR2 FQNEAQ (reference sequence). This chain's CDR3 is CASSPGLAAFYEQYF. CDR3 sequence (DNA): TGTGCCAGCAGCCCGGGACTAGCGGCCTTTTACGAGCAGTACTTC. The full variable domain, with the rest looked up from reference TRBV7-9 and TRBJ2-7, is DTGVSQNPRHKITKRGQNVTFRCDPISEHNRLYWYRQTLGQGPEFLTYFQNEAQLEKSRLLSDRFSAERPKGSFSTLEIQRTEQGDSAMYLCASSPGLAAFYEQYFGPGTRLTVT.

Only a few counts were recorded for this clone. This chain uses TRBV12-5 with TRBJ2-7; D is uncertain. Trimming took off 2 bases at V and 7 bases at J, with 12 bases between the two ends. CDR1 is LGHNT and CDR2 is FRNRAP in the germline V gene. The CDR3 spans 13 residues. CDR3 coding DNA: TGTGCTAGTGGTTTGCCTCCTAACCCTGAGCAGTACTTC. The encoded protein is CASGLPPNPEQYF.

The J gene is TRBJ2-7, the V gene TRBV2; 11 bases line up with TRBD1. CDR3 length: 14 amino acids. Germline lookup yields CDR1 SNHLY and CDR2 FYNNEI. V lost 6 bases, J lost 2 bases, and 3 bases stayed unmatched. This chain's CDR3 is CASSTGQGAYEQYF. The CDR3, as DNA: TGTGCCAGCAGCACGGGACAGGGGGCCTACGAGCAGTACTTC.

The chain is built from TRBV7-9 and TRBJ2-2, with D perhaps matching TRBD1 (6 bases). The CDR3 is made up of 14 amino acids. Deletions cut 4 bases from V and 3 bases from J, with 9 bases between. CDR1 is SEHNR and CDR2 is FQNEAQ in the germline V gene (reference sequence). CDR3: CASSYTGHTGELFF. CDR3 in DNA: TGTGCCAGCAGCTACACAGGGCACACCGGGGAGCTGTTTTTT.

CDR3 protein: CASSGLDRDSSYEQYF. The DNA for the CDR3 is TGTGCCAGCAGTGGCCTAGACCGGGACTCATCCTACGAGCAGTACTTC. The chain has TRBV25-1 and TRBJ2-7; maybe TRBD2 (6 bases). Germline CDR1 is MGHDK and CDR2 is SYGVNS. V was trimmed by 4 bases and J by 1 base, leaving 17 bases between them. The CDR3 totals 16 residues.

The chain has TRBV4-1 and TRBJ2-7; D may be TRBD1 (5 bases). Germline lookup yields CDR1 MGHRA and CDR2 YSYEKL. This CDR3 spans 14 amino acids. V was trimmed by 0 bases and J by 4 bases, leaving 10 bases between them. The CDR3 DNA reads TGCGCCAGCAGCCAAGAAAGGGGCAGGTACGAGCAGTACTTC. Translated, it gives CASSQERGRYEQYF.

V and J are TRBV4-3 and TRBJ1-3, with 8 bases identical to TRBD1. The CDR3 contains 15 residues. Germline values: CDR1 LGHNA, CDR2 YSLEER. V shed 1 base and J 6 bases; nucleotides not matched to a gene: 5. In nucleotides, the CDR3 is TGCGCCAGCAGCCAAGGGCCGGGACAGGAAAACACCATATATTTT. This codes for CASSQGPGQENTIYF.

This chain joins TRBV4-3 and TRBJ1-6; D is ambiguous. The germline CDR1 and CDR2 sequences are LGHNA and YSLEER. CDR3 size: 17 residues. V was cut by 0 bases and J by 9 bases, with 18 bases left in between. Here the CDR3 DNA reads TGCGCCAGCAGCCAAGATTCGGCAGGTGGCGGGCGTTCACCCCTCCACTTT. It specifies CASSQDSAGGGRSPLHF.

The gene calls are TRBV5-4 and TRBJ2-1, with 14 nucleotides matching TRBD2. The junction had 4 bases not matched to a gene; V was cut back by 0 bases and J by 5 bases. Germline V gene lookup returns CDR1 SGHNT and CDR2 YYREEE (reference sequence). The CDR3 loop spans 17 amino acids. CDR3 loop: CASSLGTSGGFHNEQFF. CDR3 bases: TGTGCCAGCAGCTTGGGGACTAGCGGGGGGTTCCACAATGAGCAGTTCTTC.

This sequence joins TRBV29-1 and TRBJ2-7, with 11 bases identical to TRBD1. The CDR3 contains 14 residues. The trim removed 7 bases at V and 2 bases at J, leaving 7 bases unmatched. Germline assignment: CDR1 SQVTM and CDR2 ANQGSEA. The CDR3, as DNA: TGCAGCGCCAAAGGGGGACAGGGGGCCTACGAGCAGTACTTC. As protein: CSAKGGQGAYEQYF.

This clone was picked up one time. The chain couples TRBV19 to TRBJ1-6, with 7 positions matching TRBD1. With V trimmed by 7 bases and J by 8 bases, 11 bases remained unmatched. The CDR3 consists of 15 residues. The germline V gene has CDR1 LNHDA and CDR2 SQIVND (reference sequence). CDR3 sequence (DNA): TGTGCCAGTACCCCCTACAGGGGCAGTGATTCACCCCTCCACTTT. It codes for CASTPYRGSDSPLHF.

The chain recombines TRBV5-1 with TRBJ2-7, with 9 nucleotides matching TRBD1. The CDR3 spans 14 residues. The germline gives CDR1 SGHRS, CDR2 YFSETQ. The trim removed 0 bases at V and 5 bases at J, leaving 3 bases unmatched. The CDR3 nucleotides read TGCGCCAGCAGCTTGGGGACAGGGGCCCACGAGCAGTACTTC. This gives the protein CASSLGTGAHEQYF.

The chain links TRBV10-3 to TRBJ2-2; D is perhaps TRBD1 (6 bases). The germline gives CDR1 ENHRY, CDR2 SYGVKD. Trimming stripped 2 bases from V and 0 bases from J, with 16 bases between. The CDR3 has 18 amino acids. The CDR3 nucleotides are TGTGCCATCAGTGAGCCGAGTAGGACAGATTCGAACACCGGGGAGCTGTTTTTT. Protein product: CAISEPSRTDSNTGELFF.